This is a list of T cell receptor beta chains from one sample in a study of PD-1 and CTLA-4 blockade in melanoma. Method: immunoSEQ multiplex PCR; TCRdb's copy keeps in-frame clones and lacks some. The sample contains 7,200 or so clones, 80% of which appear only once. The input for sequencing was CD8+ T cells from peripheral blood, taken before anti-PD-1 treatment. These receptors all come from a human donor with melanoma. Each CDR3 is given with its conserved first and last residue. The order of the fields is V gene, D gene, J gene, clone size, CDR3 DNA, CDR3 protein. The D gene is left open where the match is weak. The size entry is marked missing in some rows and otherwise reads once, few, many or a size class.

V gene: TRBV15; D gene: -; J gene: TRBJ2-3; clone size: -; CDR3 DNA: TGTGCCACCAGGGACAGAGGAGGAGATACGCAGTATTTT; CDR3 protein: CATRDRGGDTQYF
V gene: TRBV27; D gene: -; J gene: TRBJ1-1; clone size: -; CDR3 DNA: TGTGCCAGCAGTTTAACCGGGACGAACACTGAAGCTTTCTTT; CDR3 protein: CASSLTGTNTEAFF
V gene: TRBV7-7; D gene: -; J gene: TRBJ2-5; clone size: -; CDR3 DNA: TGTGCTAGCAGCTTATCTACCGCGACCCGGGAGACCCAGTACTTC; CDR3 protein: CASSLSTATRETQYF
V gene: TRBV5-1; D gene: TRBD2; J gene: TRBJ2-7; clone size: -; CDR3 DNA: TGCGCCAGCACCTCCGGGGGGCTAGCGGGTGCGCAGTACTTC; CDR3 protein: CASTSGGLAGAQYF
V gene: TRBV7-9; D gene: TRBD2; J gene: TRBJ2-1; clone size: -; CDR3 DNA: TGTGCCAGTGGACTAGCGGGGGGTAATGAGCAGTTCTTC; CDR3 protein: CASGLAGGNEQFF
V gene: TRBV12-3/TRBV12-4; D gene: -; J gene: TRBJ2-7; clone size: -; CDR3 DNA: TGTGCCAGCAGTTTTTCGTACGAGCAGTACTTC; CDR3 protein: CASSFSYEQYF
V gene: TRBV7-6; D gene: TRBD2; J gene: TRBJ2-1; clone size: -; CDR3 DNA: TGTGCCAGCAGCCGTAGCGGGAGCTCCTACAATGAGCAGTTCTTC; CDR3 protein: CASSRSGSSYNEQFF
V gene: TRBV6-4; D gene: -; J gene: TRBJ1-6; clone size: -; CDR3 DNA: TGTGCCAGCAGTGAAAAGCCCGGGGTTTATAATTCACCCCTCCACTTT; CDR3 protein: CASSEKPGVYNSPLHF
V gene: TRBV11-1; D gene: -; J gene: TRBJ1-6; clone size: -; CDR3 DNA: TGTGCCAGCAGCTCCTACGACAGTGTTAATTCACCCCTCCACTTT; CDR3 protein: CASSSYDSVNSPLHF
V gene: TRBV19; D gene: TRBD1; J gene: TRBJ1-1; clone size: -; CDR3 DNA: TGTGCCAGTAGTATGGGACAGGGAGCGACTGAAGCTTTCTTT; CDR3 protein: CASSMGQGATEAFF
V gene: TRBV24-1; D gene: TRBD2; J gene: TRBJ2-7; clone size: once; CDR3 DNA: TGTGCCACCAGTGATGTCCCGGGACTAGCGGGGGCCTACGAGCAGTACTTC; CDR3 protein: CATSDVPGLAGAYEQYF
V gene: TRBV30; D gene: -; J gene: TRBJ1-2; clone size: -; CDR3 DNA: TGTGCCTGGAGTGTACCAGGGTTCGGCTACACCTTC; CDR3 protein: CAWSVPGFGYTF